These T cell receptor beta chains were read from a single sample in a study of graft-versus-host responses after intestinal transplantation. The method was immunoSEQ multiplex PCR; TCRdb's version includes in-frame clones alone and lacks a portion of them. Of about 5,200 clones in the sample, over 60% were seen once. This material consisted of ileum tissue, taken around 250 days after intestinal transplant. Receptors originate from a human patient who received an intestinal transplant, so some T cells may come from the graft donor. CDR3s include the opening cysteine and the closing phenylalanine or tryptophan. The D gene is left open where the match is weak. The size of a clone is reported for some rows only, either as once, few or many, or as a class for expanded clones.

clone size,V gene,J gene,D gene,CDR3 length,CDR3 protein,CDR3 DNA
few,TRBV6-5,TRBJ2-7,TRBD2,12,CASSLAGNEQYF,TGTGCCAGCAGTCTAGCGGGGAACGAGCAGTACTTC
few,TRBV4-1,TRBJ1-6,-,16,CASSQEMQGLGSPLHF,TGCGCCAGCAGCCAAGAAATGCAGGGTTTGGGGTCACCCCTCCACTTT
few,TRBV7-9,TRBJ1-4,-,15,CASSPEGRVGEKLFF,TGTGCCAGCAGTCCGGAGGGCAGGGTCGGTGAAAAACTGTTTTTT
-,TRBV2,TRBJ2-2,-,16,CASSGAGGGVTGELFF,TGTGCCAGCAGTGGGGCAGGGGGAGGAGTCACCGGGGAGCTGTTTTTT
-,TRBV6-6,TRBJ2-1,-,15,CASSYTASEGNEQFF,TGTGCCAGCAGTTACACGGCTAGCGAGGGTAATGAGCAGTTCTTC
medium-sized,TRBV5-4,TRBJ2-7,TRBD2,14,CASSFGTSSYEQYF,TGTGCCAGCAGCTTCGGGACTAGTTCCTACGAGCAGTACTTC
-,TRBV28,TRBJ2-5,-,12,CASSFTRETQYF,TGTGCCAGCAGTTTTACCCGGGAGACCCAGTACTTC
few,TRBV6-1,TRBJ2-7,-,15,CASSEANGQSYEQYF,TGTGCCAGCAGTGAAGCGAATGGGCAGTCCTACGAGCAGTACTTC
-,TRBV27,TRBJ2-3,-,14,CASSYDWRTDTQYF,TGTGCCAGCAGTTATGACTGGCGCACAGATACGCAGTATTTT
medium-sized,TRBV10-2,TRBJ1-2,TRBD1,15,CASSEKGQGVYGYTF,TGCGCCAGCAGTGAGAAGGGACAGGGGGTCTATGGCTACACCTTC
-,TRBV6-1,TRBJ1-5,-,14,CASRRYLRNQPQHF,TGTGCCAGCAGGAGGTATTTGCGCAATCAGCCCCAGCATTTT
few,TRBV6-5,TRBJ1-4,TRBD1,15,CASSYGGQGGEKLFF,TGTGCCAGCAGTTACGGGGGACAGGGTGGAGAAAAACTGTTTTTT
-,TRBV4-2,TRBJ2-3,TRBD2,15,CASRAGAGSTDTQYF,TGTGCCAGCCGAGCGGGGGCGGGAAGCACAGATACGCAGTATTTT
-,TRBV7-6,TRBJ2-1,TRBD2,16,CASSLGREGLWNEQFF,TGTGCCAGCAGCTTAGGGCGGGAGGGCCTGTGGAATGAGCAGTTCTTC
once,TRBV5-1,TRBJ1-2,TRBD1,13,CASSWTGVYGYTF,TGCGCCAGCAGCTGGACAGGGGTATATGGCTACACCTTC
-,TRBV5-1,TRBJ2-1,-,18,CASSLRAPFKANDNEQFF,TGCGCCAGCAGCTTGCGAGCACCATTTAAAGCCAACGACAATGAGCAGTTCTTC
-,TRBV27,TRBJ2-5,TRBD1,17,CASSLWWQGGVQETQYF,TGTGCCAGCAGTTTATGGTGGCAAGGGGGCGTCCAAGAGACCCAGTACTTC
-,TRBV7-8,TRBJ2-7,-,12,CASTTASYEQYF,TGTGCCAGCACCACAGCCTCCTACGAGCAGTACTTC
-,TRBV15,TRBJ1-5,-,13,CATSRGYYQPQHF,TGTGCCACCAGCAGAGGATACTACCAGCCCCAGCATTTT
once,TRBV5-1,TRBJ1-1,-,14,CASSGGRDPTEAFF,TGCGCCAGCAGCGGGGGCCGGGACCCCACTGAAGCTTTCTTT
-,TRBV6-6,TRBJ2-4,-,15,CASSFNGLAKNIQYF,TGTGCCAGCAGTTTTAACGGGTTAGCCAAAAACATTCAGTACTTC
-,TRBV30,TRBJ2-7,TRBD2,15,CAWSGIGREGHEQYF,TGTGCCTGGAGTGGAATCGGGCGGGAGGGCCACGAGCAGTACTTC
-,TRBV10-1,TRBJ2-7,-,12,CASYLGSYEQYF,TGCGCCAGCTATCTAGGTTCCTACGAGCAGTACTTC
-,TRBV19,TRBJ1-1,-,13,CASSADKNTEAFF,TGTGCCAGTAGTGCTGACAAGAACACTGAAGCTTTCTTT
-,TRBV5-1,TRBJ2-7,-,17,CASSRYQQSYRVHEQYF,TGCGCCAGCAGCCGATACCAACAATCGTACAGGGTCCACGAGCAGTACTTC
-,TRBV28,TRBJ1-3,-,14,CASSRSYSGNTIYF,TGTGCCAGCAGCCGTTCCTACTCTGGAAACACCATATATTTT
-,TRBV11-2,TRBJ1-1,-,15,CAVFYWAGLNTEAFF,TGTGCGGTTTTTTATTGGGCAGGCCTGAACACTGAAGCTTTCTTT
-,TRBV5-1,TRBJ2-3,-,14,CASSLNSGTDTQYF,TGCGCCAGCAGCTTGAATAGCGGCACAGATACGCAGTATTTT
-,TRBV2,TRBJ1-1,-,13,CASSLRLNTEAFF,TGTGCCAGCAGTTTGAGGTTGAACACTGAAGCTTTCTTT
-,TRBV6-4,TRBJ2-6,-,16,CASSDSGTSGANVLTF,TGTGCCAGCAGTGACTCAGGGACATCTGGGGCCAACGTCCTGACTTTC
-,TRBV28,TRBJ2-5,-,11,CASSGGETQYF,TGTGCCAGCAGTGGAGGGGAGACCCAGTACTTC
few,TRBV20-1,TRBJ2-1,-,11,CSARESLARVF,TGCAGTGCTAGAGAGTCACTAGCTCGGGTCTTC
-,TRBV27,TRBJ2-1,TRBD2,15,CASSLTSGSHNEQFF,TGTGCCAGCAGCCTAACTAGCGGGAGCCATAATGAGCAGTTCTTC
once,TRBV21-1,TRBJ1-5,-,17,CASRKILLHWHHQPQHF,TGTGCCAGCAGAAAGATCTTACTACATTGGCATCATCAGCCCCAGCATTTT
once,TRBV6-6,TRBJ1-2,TRBD1,13,CASSLGTGNGYTF,TGTGCCAGCAGTCTCGGGACAGGGAATGGCTACACCTTC
-,TRBV4-3,TRBJ2-2,TRBD2,17,CASSQEREAGVPGELFF,TGCGCCAGCAGCCAAGAACGGGAAGCGGGGGTTCCCGGGGAGCTGTTTTTT
hyperexpanded,TRBV19,TRBJ1-2,-,12,CASSIRSYGYTF,TGTGCCAGTAGTATACGGAGCTATGGCTACACCTTC
few,TRBV2,TRBJ1-4,TRBD1,15,CASSLRAGGGEKLFF,TGTGCCAGCAGTTTACGAGCAGGGGGCGGAGAAAAACTGTTTTTT
-,TRBV7-9,TRBJ1-2,-,18,CASSRRKRGSGLFYGYTF,TGTGCCAGCTCCCGAAGGAAAAGGGGATCTGGCTTGTTCTATGGCTACACCTTC
-,TRBV7-2,TRBJ2-1,TRBD2,15,CASSAQRGGLFLEFF,TGTGCCAGCAGCGCCCAGCGGGGGGGCCTGTTTCTAGAGTTCTTC
-,TRBV5-1,TRBJ2-1,TRBD2,17,CASSLYPAGGPQNEQFF,TGCGCCAGCAGCCTATACCCAGCGGGGGGGCCACAGAATGAGCAGTTCTTC
-,TRBV7-2,TRBJ2-2,-,14,CASSFTGPTGELFF,TGTGCCAGCAGCTTTACAGGGCCCACCGGGGAGCTGTTTTTT
-,TRBV9,TRBJ1-1,-,15,CASSVGEGADTEAFF,TGTGCCAGCAGCGTAGGCGAGGGCGCGGACACTGAAGCTTTCTTT
-,TRBV6-5,TRBJ1-6,TRBD1,16,CASSYGFGTGSSPLHF,TGTGCCAGCAGTTACGGGTTTGGGACAGGGTCTTCACCCCTCCACTTT
-,TRBV4-2,TRBJ1-4,-,16,CASSQDLGGGDEKLFF,TGTGCCAGCAGCCAAGATCTCGGGGGAGGGGATGAAAAACTGTTTTTT
-,TRBV4-2,TRBJ1-1,-,13,CASSQDQDRKAFF,TGTGCCAGCAGCCAAGATCAGGATAGAAAAGCTTTCTTT
-,TRBV11-3,TRBJ1-5,TRBD1,12,CASSPRTGPQHF,TGTGCCAGCAGCCCGCGGACAGGGCCCCAGCATTTT
-,TRBV7-9,TRBJ2-3,-,15,CASSDLGGYTDTQYF,TGTGCCAGCAGCGACCTTGGGGGCTACACAGATACGCAGTATTTT
-,TRBV15,TRBJ2-2,-,16,CATSRGWGGGTGELFF,TGTGCCACCAGCAGAGGTTGGGGGGGCGGGACCGGGGAGCTGTTTTTT
few,TRBV14,TRBJ2-7,-,15,CASSQLRVLANEQYF,TGTGCCAGCAGCCAATTACGGGTATTAGCAAACGAGCAGTACTTC